This TCR beta chain was profiled in a study of tumor-infiltrating lymphocytes in primary liver carcinoma. Remarks on this clonotype: The conserved closing phenylalanine or tryptophan is absent in this CDR3, likely reflecting a read error.

With roughly 500 ng total RNA as template and a constant-region primer, TCR beta cDNA was made. It was through three nested multiplex PCR rounds of slightly modified ARM-PCR that TCR beta libraries arose. Use of TRBV1-TRBV30 forward primers with a C-beta reverse primer characterized the first two PCR rounds, which lasted 10 cycles each. Each CDR3 protein gets one entry after TCRdb re-called the multiplex PCR reads with MiXCR. This table has roughly 70,000 distinct CDR3 sequences, about 71% appearing once. Germline lookup yields CDR1 SGHAT and CDR2 FQDESV (reference sequence). The CDR3 extends over 14 amino acids. V lost 9 bases, J lost 5 bases, and 12 bases stayed unmatched. RNA and DNA were co-extracted from roughly 20-30 mg of unsorted bulk tissue.

The origin of this receptor is a man between 35 and 55 years old with primary liver carcinoma and hepatitis B virus infection. The chain joins TRBV11-1 to TRBJ2-5; 7 nucleotides match TRBD1. The sequencing input was liver tumor tissue from sampling region 4. Subset given: tumor region T4, right-lateral pole. CDR3: CARSGQVEAETQYY. The CDR3 DNA follows: TGTGCCAGGAGTGGACAGGTGGAGGCGGAGACCCAGTACTAC.